This T cell receptor (beta chain) derives from a study of CD8+ T cells in alopecia areata. The overall study: The drug, oral tofacitinib, was given to treated patients at 5 to 10 mg twice daily. Study results and limitations: Scalp sample sequencing also detects resident alphabeta T cells of normal skin. Persistence during tofacitinib was seen for many expanded lesional clones in scalp and blood.

The germline V gene encodes CDR1 SGHRS and CDR2 YFSETQ. This CDR3 is built from 16 residues. Treatment specified: oral pan-JAK inhibitor, 5-10 mg twice daily. To note about this clone: Its antigen remains unknown. Germline is not matched at one junction end, which may reflect a read error.

RNA was extracted and reverse transcribed into cDNA as the sequencing template. Data came from immunoSEQ multiplex PCR; TCRdb stores just in-frame clones and leaves some out. Here the sample spans 150,000 to 200,000 clones, around three fifths being singletons. This receptor was obtained from a human donor with alopecia areata. The rearrangement links TRBV5-1 to TRBJ2-1; TRBD2 aligns across 10 bases. The source was CD4+ T cells sorted from blood, collected between weeks 47 and 50, from a patient treated with tofacitinib. DNA for the CDR3: TGCGCCAGCAGCTTGGCACTAGCGGGGACCTACGATGAGCAGTTCTTC. Residues: CASSLALAGTYDEQFF.